There are a few counts of the clone carrying this TCR beta chain. What it recognizes is unknown. The sample comes from a study of CD8+CD57+ T cells in acquired aplastic anemia. The wider study: When averaged, DNA from sorted CD4+ and CD8+ cells came to around 3 ug. On average, healthy donors gave some 11 million reads for CD4+ cells. Notes on the study in general: Controls and patients did not differ significantly in CD8+ Simpson's diversity. There were 25 to 35 CD8+ CDR3 sequences that occurred in both patients and controls.

Germline lookup yields CDR1 SEHNR and CDR2 FQNEAQ (reference sequence). Trimming shortened V by 1 base and J by 2 bases, and 0 bases separated the two germline ends. The CDR3 is made up of 12 amino acids. TCR beta VDJ and CDR3 profiles were obtained from a genomic DNA template. Each CDR3 protein gets one entry after TCRdb re-called the reads with MiXCR. Of roughly 51,000 distinct CDR3 sequences in the sample, roughly 69% are singletons; the top ten hold around a third. The chain uses TRBV7-9 and TRBJ1-5; D gene uncertain. This sequence was found in a human donor in good health, serving as a control. The sequencing sample was made of sorted CD4+, CD8+, or CD8+CD57+ T cells (not recorded which) from PBMCs. The CDR3 coding sequence is TGTGCCAGCAGCTTAGGCAATCAGCCCCAGCATTTT. Translated: CASSLGNQPQHF.